This is a list of T cell receptor beta chains from one sample in a study of T cell clonotyping in hematopoietic cell transplantation. The assay was immunoSEQ multiplex PCR, and TCRdb's table has in-frame clones only and misses some. The sample has some 4,300 clones; 90% are singletons. Input material: peripheral blood mononuclear cells. Receptors originate from a man aged 40-55 years in good health. Some clones in this sample may be carry-over from other donors' samples. CDR3s include the opening cysteine and the closing phenylalanine or tryptophan. A D gene is named only where the DNA matches it firmly. Clone size is not always given. Where it is, it says once, few, many or a class for expanded clones.

.	TRBV30	.	TRBJ2-7	CAWSPRPVPYEQYF	TGTGCCTGGAGTCCCCGGCCGGTACCCTACGAGCAGTACTTC
.	TRBV11-2	.	TRBJ1-3	CASSPGGNTIYF	TGTGCCAGCAGCCCGGGGGGAAACACCATATATTTT
TRBD1	TRBV19	.	TRBJ1-3	CASSTGAGNTIYF	TGTGCCAGTAGCACAGGGGCTGGAAACACCATATATTTT
TRBD1	TRBV6-6	.	TRBJ1-5	CASSPPGTGGGQPQHF	TGTGCCAGCAGTCCCCCCGGGACAGGGGGCGGTCAGCCCCAGCATTTT
TRBD1	TRBV6-6	.	TRBJ1-1	CASSAGGMNTEAFF	TGTGCCAGCAGCGCAGGGGGGATGAACACTGAAGCTTTCTTT
.	TRBV7-2	once	TRBJ1-2	CASSFRTRSGVINYGYTF	TGTGCCAGCAGCTTTAGGACGCGGTCAGGGGTAATAAACTATGGCTACACCTTC
TRBD2	TRBV5-4	.	TRBJ2-5	CASSLSGGAGETQYF	TGTGCCAGCAGCTTGTCCGGGGGGGCCGGAGAGACCCAGTACTTC
.	TRBV5-4	once	TRBJ1-1	CASSAAQVNTEAFF	TGTGCCAGCAGCGCGGCTCAGGTGAACACTGAAGCTTTCTTT
.	TRBV18	.	TRBJ1-5	CASSNLGGEPQHF	TGTGCCAGCTCCAACTTAGGGGGGGAGCCCCAGCATTTT
.	TRBV6-6	.	TRBJ1-5	CASSTLGGLNQPQHF	TGTGCCAGCAGTACGCTGGGGGGTCTCAACCAGCCCCAGCATTTT